The rows below give T cell receptor beta chains drawn from one sample of a study of T cells in Graves' hyperthyroidism and ophthalmopathy. TCRdb used MiXCR to reprocess the multiplex PCR reads, holding one entry per CDR3 protein. Counted here are 500,000 to 700,000 distinct CDR3 sequences, 16% occurring once; the ten biggest clones make up more than 15%. Source material: blood. These receptors all come from a young woman with Graves' hyperthyroidism. Both conserved end residues are part of each CDR3. The D gene is left open where the match is weak. Clone size is shown for a subset of rows, as once, few, many or a class of expanded clone.

j_call clone_size v_call d_call cdr3_aa cdr3_nt
TRBJ1-2 - TRBV9 - CASSVDAASYYGYTF TGTGCCAGCAGCGTAGATGCAGCTTCCTACTATGGCTACACCTTC
TRBJ2-1 many TRBV6-1 TRBD1 CASGRQGSYNEQFF TGTGCCAGTGGGAGACAGGGATCCTACAATGAGCAGTTCTTC
TRBJ1-5 few TRBV20-1 TRBD1 CSAPGQGGQPQHF TGCAGTGCCCCCGGGCAGGGGGGTCAGCCCCAGCATTTT
TRBJ1-5 - TRBV5-6 TRBD1 CASSPFGQGGRQPQHF TGTGCCAGCAGCCCCTTTGGACAGGGTGGCCGGCAGCCCCAGCATTTT
TRBJ2-2 - TRBV29-1 TRBD2 CSVEELAGGRTGELFF TGCAGCGTTGAAGAGCTAGCGGGAGGGCGGACCGGGGAGCTGTTTTTT
TRBJ2-1 many TRBV2 TRBD2 CASSGGRGAYNEQFF TGTGCCAGCAGTGGCGGGAGAGGCGCCTACAATGAGCAGTTCTTC
TRBJ2-7 - TRBV28 TRBD1 CASSLSPRDRFYEQYF TGTGCCAGCAGTTTGTCCCCTCGGGACAGATTCTACGAGCAGTACTTC
TRBJ2-7 many TRBV11-2 TRBD1 CASSFIRGTGGHEQYF TGTGCCAGCAGCTTTATACGCGGGACAGGGGGTCACGAGCAGTACTTC
TRBJ1-2 once TRBV7-9 TRBD1 CASSLGQGQGYTF TGTGCCAGCAGCCTGGGACAGGGTCAGGGCTACACCTTC
TRBJ2-7 many TRBV13 - CASSLRVDSSLNEQYF TGTGCCAGCAGCTTAAGGGTGGACTCTTCCTTGAACGAGCAGTACTTC
TRBJ2-1 many TRBV28 TRBD2 CASRRTSGRAGNEQFF TGTGCCAGCAGACGGACTAGCGGGAGGGCCGGAAATGAGCAGTTCTTC
TRBJ2-4 - TRBV6-4 - CASSDSGFDIQYF TGTGCCAGCAGTGACTCGGGATTTGACATTCAGTACTTC
TRBJ1-1 - TRBV29-1 - CSTQGQMNTEAFF TGCAGCACACAAGGACAGATGAACACTGAAGCTTTCTTT
TRBJ1-2 few TRBV19 - CASAPWELFNYGYTF TGTGCCAGTGCCCCGTGGGAGTTGTTTAACTATGGCTACACCTTC
TRBJ1-1 few TRBV12-3/TRBV12-4 - CASSLSSGFGAFF TGTGCCAGCAGTTTATCGTCGGGATTCGGAGCTTTCTTT
TRBJ1-6 - TRBV20-1 - CSARSPYNSPLHF TGCAGTGCTAGAAGCCCCTATAATTCACCCCTCCACTTT
TRBJ1-1 few TRBV4-2 - CASSHGKNTEAFF TGTGCCAGCAGCCATGGGAAGAACACTGAAGCTTTCTTT
TRBJ1-1 many TRBV28 - CASEDANTEAFF TGTGCCAGCGAGGACGCGAACACTGAAGCTTTCTTT
TRBJ2-5 many TRBV6-5 TRBD1 CASSYSHQGAGETQYF TGTGCCAGCAGTTACTCGCATCAGGGGGCAGGAGAGACCCAGTACTTC
TRBJ2-7 - TRBV6-2/TRBV6-3 TRBD2 CAILRTSGNYNEQYF TGTGCCATCCTCCGGACTAGCGGGAACTACAATGAGCAGTACTTC
TRBJ1-6 few TRBV12-3/TRBV12-4 - CASGVGNNSPLHF TGTGCCAGCGGTGTGGGAAATAATTCACCCCTCCACTTT
TRBJ1-2 - TRBV3-1 TRBD1 CASSQAGTDKGYTF TGTGCCAGCAGCCAAGCCGGGACAGATAAAGGCTACACCTTC
TRBJ1-4 - TRBV6-2/TRBV6-3 TRBD1 CASSYSPGTVNEKLFF TGTGCCAGCAGTTACTCCCCCGGGACAGTGAATGAAAAACTGTTTTTT
TRBJ1-2 many TRBV2 TRBD1 CASTGQGYYGYTF TGTGCCAGCACGGGACAGGGGTACTATGGCTACACCTTC
TRBJ1-4 few TRBV10-3 - CAISDPQGPNEKLFF TGTGCCATCAGTGATCCTCAGGGACCTAATGAAAAACTGTTTTTT
TRBJ2-7 - TRBV18 - CASSQGPGWYEQYF TGTGCCAGCTCACAGGGACCTGGCTGGTACGAGCAGTACTTC
TRBJ2-7 many TRBV6-1 - CASSPQASGTWDPYEQYF TGTGCCAGCAGCCCCCAAGCCTCCGGGACGTGGGACCCCTACGAGCAGTACTTC
TRBJ1-1 many TRBV12-3/TRBV12-4 - CASSFEMNTEAFF TGTGCCAGCAGTTTCGAAATGAACACTGAAGCTTTCTTT
TRBJ2-7 many TRBV9 TRBD1 CASSPYDLLTGVMGYEQYF TGTGCCAGCAGCCCCTATGACCTCCTTACAGGGGTTATGGGTTACGAGCAGTACTTC
TRBJ2-1 many TRBV28 - CASSPDRGSYNEQFF TGTGCCAGCAGCCCGGACAGAGGATCCTACAATGAGCAGTTCTTC
TRBJ2-3 - TRBV7-2 - CASSPPWGRSTDTQYF TGTGCCAGCAGCCCGCCGTGGGGCAGATCCACAGATACGCAGTATTTT
TRBJ1-1 few TRBV7-9 - CASRTTSGTEAFF TGTGCCAGCAGGACGACGAGCGGTACTGAAGCTTTCTTT
TRBJ2-1 many TRBV20-1 - CSAWAPSSYNEQFF TGCAGTGCTTGGGCGCCGAGCTCCTACAATGAGCAGTTCTTC
TRBJ2-2 few TRBV9 TRBD1 CASSPKGAAGELFF TGTGCCAGCAGCCCCAAGGGGGCGGCCGGGGAGCTGTTTTTT
TRBJ1-5 many TRBV7-8 - CASSPWTEHRNQPQHF TGTGCCAGCAGCCCCTGGACAGAACACCGCAATCAGCCCCAGCATTTT
TRBJ1-4 - TRBV7-2 - CASSLVWAPNEKLFF TGTGCCAGCAGCTTAGTGTGGGCCCCAAATGAAAAACTGTTTTTT
TRBJ2-7 - TRBV2 TRBD2 CASSRLAGEFLYEQYF TGTGCCAGCAGCAGACTAGCGGGGGAGTTCCTCTACGAGCAGTACTTC
TRBJ2-5 many TRBV15 TRBD1 CATSRDGQGDRETQYF TGTGCCACCAGCAGAGACGGACAGGGGGATCGAGAGACCCAGTACTTC
TRBJ2-1 many TRBV5-1 - CASSVNNEQFF TGCGCCAGCAGCGTAAACAATGAGCAGTTCTTC
TRBJ2-1 - TRBV7-2 - CASSLGLVENSYNEQFF TGTGCCAGCAGCTTAGGTTTGGTCGAAAACTCCTACAATGAGCAGTTCTTC
TRBJ2-7 - TRBV14 TRBD2 CASSGLAGVPYEQYF TGTGCCAGCAGCGGACTAGCGGGAGTCCCCTACGAGCAGTACTTC
TRBJ2-5 - TRBV5-6 - CASSPGVFQVPQETLYF TGTGCCAGCAGCCCCGGGGTGTTTCAGGTTCCCCAAGAGACCCTGTACTTC
TRBJ2-1 many TRBV20-1 - CSARDWRRTPNNEQFF TGCAGTGCTAGAGATTGGAGGAGGACACCGAACAATGAGCAGTTCTTC
TRBJ2-7 many TRBV20-1 TRBD1 CSAQGQGAYEQYF TGCAGTGCCCAGGGACAGGGGGCCTACGAGCAGTACTTC
TRBJ1-2 - TRBV25-1 - CASSRGAGYTF TGTGCCAGCAGTCGAGGGGCAGGCTACACCTTC